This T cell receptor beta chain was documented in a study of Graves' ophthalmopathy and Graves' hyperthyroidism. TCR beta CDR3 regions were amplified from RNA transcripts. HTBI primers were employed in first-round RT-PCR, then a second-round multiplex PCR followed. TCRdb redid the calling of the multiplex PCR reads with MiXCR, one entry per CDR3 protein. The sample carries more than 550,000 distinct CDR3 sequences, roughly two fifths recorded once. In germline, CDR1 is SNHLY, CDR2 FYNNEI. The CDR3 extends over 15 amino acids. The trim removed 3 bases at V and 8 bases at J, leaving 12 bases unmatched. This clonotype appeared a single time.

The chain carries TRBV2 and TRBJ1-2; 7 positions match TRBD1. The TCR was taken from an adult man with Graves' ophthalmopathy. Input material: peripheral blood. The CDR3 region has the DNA TGTGCCAGCAGTGACAGATACAGGGGATCGATAGGCTACACCTTC. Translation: CASSDRYRGSIGYTF.